Below are 20 T cell receptor beta chains sequenced from a single sample in a study of blood T cell repertoires in COVID-19. Produced via immunoSEQ multiplex PCR; TCRdb's table is partial and in-frame only. The repertoire includes about 160,000 clones, more than 70% of them detected once, and about 10% sits in the top ten. The specimen was peripheral blood. These receptors were obtained from an elderly woman with active or convalescent COVID-19.

The chain is built from TRBV15 and TRBJ1-2; D is uncertain. This CDR3 contains 13 residues. In germline, CDR1 is LNHNV, CDR2 YYDKDF (reference sequence). V lost 1 base and J lost 8, with 11 bases in between. The CDR3 here is CATSRGLPRGYTF. CDR3 coding DNA: TGTGCCACCAGCAGAGGACTTCCGCGAGGCTACACCTTC.

V is TRBV11-2 and J is TRBJ2-1, with 7 bases matching TRBD2. Per the germline V gene, CDR1 is SGHAT and CDR2 is FQNNGV. The V and J ends lost 5 bases and 3 bases, in that order; junction bases with no gene match: 13. The length of the CDR3 is 17 residues. This chain's CDR3 is CASSPISGGRVYNEQFF. In DNA, the CDR3 is TGTGCCAGCAGCCCGATATCCGGGGGGAGGGTCTACAATGAGCAGTTCTTC. Supplemented by reference TRBV11-2 and TRBJ2-1, the full variable domain reads EAGVAQSPRYKIIEKRQSVAFWCNPISGHATLYWYQQILGQGPKLLIQFQNNGVVDDSQLPKDRFSAERLKGVDSTLKIQPAKLEDSAVYLCASSPISGGRVYNEQFFGPGTRLTVL.

This sequence joins TRBV11-3 and TRBJ2-5, with 10 bases matching TRBD1. V dropped 5 bases and J dropped 3; count of bases not matched to a gene: 3. This CDR3 has 14 residues. In germline, CDR1 is SGHNT, CDR2 YENEEA. Here the CDR3 reads CASSRGTGEETQYF. CDR3 nucleotides: TGTGCCAGCAGCCGCGGGACAGGGGAAGAGACCCAGTACTTC.

The chain joins TRBV7-6 to TRBJ1-1; D unclear. Between the trimmed V and J ends, which lost 3 bases and 1 base, there was a span of 9 bases. Germline loops: CDR1 SGHVS, CDR2 FNYEAQ. There are 14 residues in the CDR3. Here the CDR3 reads CASSLAGSNTEAFF. DNA of the CDR3: TGTGCCAGCAGCTTGGCGGGATCGAACACTGAAGCTTTCTTT.

The CDR3 DNA sequence: TGTGCCAGTAGTATTGATCGGGGACAGAGACCTCAGCAGTACTTC. Translating it yields CASSIDRGQRPQQYF. The chain links TRBV19 to TRBJ2-7; 7 nucleotides align to TRBD1. Trimming removed 3 bases from V and 8 bases from J; junction bases left unmatched: 13. The germline CDR1 and CDR2 sequences are LNHDA and SQIVND (reference sequence). This CDR3 has 15 amino acids.

The chain joins TRBV14 to TRBJ2-6; tentatively, D is TRBD1 (6 bases). The CDR3 extends over 20 amino acids. V lost 0 bases, J lost 1 base, and 19 bases lay in between. Germline CDR1 and CDR2: SGHDN and FVKESK. CDR3 in DNA: TGTGCCAGCAGCCAAGAGATTTGGCAAGGGGGTTGGTCTGGGGCCAACGTCCTGACTTTC. It yields the protein CASSQEIWQGGWSGANVLTF. Full variable domain (outside the CDR3, taken from reference TRBV14 and TRBJ2-6): EAGVTQFPSHSVIEKGQTVTLRCDPISGHDNLYWYRRVMGKEIKFLLHFVKESKQDESGMPNNRFLAERTGGTYSTLKVQPAELEDSGVYFCASSQEIWQGGWSGANVLTFGAGSRLTVL.

The chain carries TRBV7-9 and TRBJ1-1; TRBD1 matches 8 bases. The CDR3 runs to 17 residues. The germline V gene has CDR1 SEHNR and CDR2 FQNEAQ (reference sequence). V gave up 11 bases and J gave up 0 bases; unmatched junction bases: 17. The CDR3 DNA reads TGTGCCGCTATTTCGGACAGGGTAGGGGACATGAACACTGAAGCTTTCTTT. Translating gives CAAISDRVGDMNTEAFF.

This chain connects TRBV19 to TRBJ1-2, with TRBD1 identical over 12 bases. With V trimmed by 3 bases and J by 6 bases, 11 bases remained unmatched. This CDR3 comprises 17 residues. Germline CDR1 is LNHDA and CDR2 is SQIVND (reference sequence). Written as DNA, the CDR3 is TGTGCCAGTAGTATTTGGGGACAGGGGGCCTTGCAAAATGGCTACACCTTC. It yields the protein CASSIWGQGALQNGYTF.

The chain uses TRBV28 and TRBJ1-1; D gene unclear. The V gene lost 1 base and the J gene lost 7 bases, with 10 bases spanning the gap. Looked up from germline, CDR1 is MDHEN and CDR2 is SYDVKM. The CDR3 spans 13 residues. The CDR3 loop reads CASSLSGVGEAFF. CDR3 in DNA: TGTGCCAGCAGTTTATCCGGGGTAGGTGAAGCTTTCTTT.

This clone is a singleton in its sample. The chain couples TRBV28 to TRBJ1-2; 8 bases line up with TRBD1. The V gene's germline CDR1 is MDHEN and CDR2 SYDVKM. CDR3 size: 13 residues. The ends lost 7 bases at V and 6 bases at J; junction bases unmatched: 7. The CDR3 sequence: CASTQGALDGYTF. CDR3 DNA: TGTGCCAGCACTCAGGGGGCACTTGATGGCTACACCTTC.

The rearrangement uses TRBV6-2 or TRBV6-3 and TRBJ2-5; D not certain. Trimming took 0 bases from V and 5 from J, leaving 13 bases between them. The CDR3 is made up of 15 amino acids. CDR1 and CDR2 (germline): MNHEY, SVGEGT. The CDR3 DNA reads as TGTGCCAGCAGTTACTCAGGTGGAGCCGGGGAGACCCAGTACTTC. Translation gives CASSYSGGAGETQYF.

This sequence joins TRBV3-1 (or the pseudogene TRBV3-2) and TRBJ2-1; D unresolved. Germline CDR1 LGHDT, CDR2 YNNKEL (reference sequence). The germline V and J ends were trimmed by 3 bases and 4 bases, with 10 bases remaining between them. The length of the CDR3 is 14 residues. The CDR3 DNA reads TGTGCCAGCAGCCAGGCCGGGTATTACAATGAGCAGTTCTTC. This translates into CASSQAGYYNEQFF.

The V gene is TRBV18, the J gene TRBJ2-3; TRBD2 aligns across 8 bases. J gave up 2 bases and V 5 bases, and 6 bases lay outside the gene matches. From germline, CDR1 is KGHSH and CDR2 LQKENI. This CDR3 contains 15 residues. CDR3 bases: TGTGCCAGCTCATCCCGGGGGGGGACCACAGATACGCAGTATTTT. Protein product: CASSSRGGTTDTQYF.

V and J are TRBV5-1 and TRBJ1-5, with D possibly being TRBD1 (5 bases). This CDR3 has 15 residues. Trimming took off 1 base at V and 2 bases at J, with 10 bases between the two ends. Per germline, CDR1 SGHRS and CDR2 YFSETQ. DNA for the CDR3: TGCGCCAGCAGCTTGTGGGGGGAAGGCAATCAGCCCCAGCATTTT. Protein: CASSLWGEGNQPQHF.

The gene calls are TRBV6-2 or TRBV6-3 and TRBJ2-3, with 11 bases lining up with TRBD2. V lost 6 bases to trimming and J lost 1 base; unmatched junction nucleotides: 9. The CDR3 consists of 17 residues. From germline, CDR1 is MNHEY and CDR2 SVGEGT. CDR3 DNA: TGTGCCAGCAGCCCCGGCGTAGCGGGGGGGGGCACAGATACGCAGTATTTT. It yields the protein CASSPGVAGGGTDTQYF.

This clone appeared once. CDR3 sequence reads: CASSQNQGTSPLHF. In nucleotides, the CDR3 is TGTGCCAGCAGCCAAAATCAGGGAACTTCACCCCTCCACTTT. The J gene is TRBJ1-6, the V gene TRBV14; D is perhaps TRBD1 (5 bases). Germline lookup yields CDR1 SGHDN and CDR2 FVKESK. Deletions cut 2 bases from V and 9 bases from J, with 11 bases between. This CDR3 has 14 residues.

The CDR3: CASSFARGYGYTF. The DNA for the CDR3 is TGTGCCAGCAGTTTTGCCAGGGGATATGGCTACACCTTC. V and J are TRBV28 and TRBJ1-2; D may be TRBD1 (6 bases). Between the trimmed V and J ends, which lost 3 bases and 5 bases, there was a span of 10 bases. The CDR3 runs 13 residues. Germline lookup yields CDR1 MDHEN and CDR2 SYDVKM.

The V call is TRBV18, the J call TRBJ1-4, with D possibly being TRBD1 (5 bases). Per the germline V gene, CDR1 is KGHSH and CDR2 is LQKENI. This CDR3 spans 13 amino acids. V was trimmed by 7 bases and J by 6 bases, leaving 12 bases between them. The DNA of the CDR3 is TGTGCCAGCTGTAGGGGCACGGATGAAAAACTGTTTTTT. Amino acids: CASCRGTDEKLFF.

This sequence joins TRBV7-2 and TRBJ1-4; 7 bases match TRBD1. Germline CDR1 and CDR2: SGHTA and FQGNSA. The CDR3 is 14 amino acids. V shed 3 bases and J 8 bases; nucleotides not matched to a gene: 6. CDR3 coding DNA: TGTGCCAGCAGCTTTTACAGGGGCGGGGAAAAACTGTTTTTT. The encoded protein is CASSFYRGGEKLFF.

The rearrangement joins TRBV19 to TRBJ2-2; 7 bases are shared with TRBD1. CDR3 length equals 13 residues. The germline CDR1 and CDR2 sequences are LNHDA and SQIVND (reference sequence). V lost 10 bases to trimming and J lost 6 bases; unmatched junction nucleotides: 8. This CDR3 reads CATSRGTPGELFF. The CDR3 DNA follows: TGTGCCACCTCCAGGGGGACCCCCGGGGAGCTGTTTTTT. The full variable domain, rest sourced from reference TRBV19 and TRBJ2-2, is DGGITQSPKYLFRKEGQNVTLSCEQNLNHDAMYWYRQDPGQGLRLIYYSQIVNDFQKGDIAEGYSVSREKKESFPLTVTSAQKNPTAFYLCATSRGTPGELFFGEGSRLTVL.